The 21 T cell receptor beta chains presented below share a single source sample, sequenced in a study of beta chain features in type 1 diabetes. Study results and caveats: In all four CD4+ subsets, TCRB CDR3 length was significantly, moderately reduced in type 1 diabetes.

Their antigens are not known. TCRB transcripts that were expressed got sequenced, as all of the isolated RNA had been reverse transcribed. TCRdb's table, derived via immunoSEQ multiplex PCR, lists solely in-frame clones and lacks some. The sample gives fewer than 300,000 clones, 20% of which show up once; around 0.029% is in the top ten. The sequenced material came from naive CD4+ T cells from blood. Source of these receptors: a woman between 35 and 50 years old with type 1 diabetes.

The V call is TRBV15, the J call TRBJ1-2; D unresolved. Germline V CDR1 and CDR2: LNHNV, YYDKDF (reference sequence). Trimming stripped 0 bases from V and 5 bases from J, with 13 bases between. The length of the CDR3 is 15 residues. CDR3 nucleotide sequence: TGTGCCACCAGCAGAGAGGGCGATAGTAGGTATGGCTACACCTTC. This translates into CATSREGDSRYGYTF.

The chain joins TRBV5-1 to TRBJ2-5, with 8 bases that match TRBD1. The CDR3 has 14 amino acids. The J segment lost 5 bases and the V segment lost 6 bases, leaving 9 bases of the junction unmatched. Germline CDR1 reads SGHRS; CDR2 reads YFSETQ. The CDR3 DNA sequence: TGCGCCAGCACCCCCGGACAGGGATCGGAGACCCAGTACTTC. Encoded protein: CASTPGQGSETQYF.

This chain uses TRBV2 with TRBJ2-3, with 11 positions matching TRBD1. The junction had 7 bases not matched to a gene; V was cut back by 6 bases and J by 2 bases. The CDR3 totals 16 residues. Germline-derived CDR1 and CDR2 are SNHLY and FYNNEI. CDR3 DNA sequence: TGTGCCAGCAGCTGGGGGACAGGGGGACCCACAGATACGCAGTATTTT. It yields the protein CASSWGTGGPTDTQYF.

This chain uses TRBV29-1 with TRBJ1-2; weak D call: TRBD1 (5 bases). The CDR3 has 13 residues. V was clipped by 7 bases and J by 9 bases, with 21 bases between them. Germline-derived CDR1 and CDR2 are SQVTM and ANQGSEA. The CDR3 DNA is TGCAGCGCGGCTTTGGGGACTGCTACCAGCTACACCTTC. It encodes CSAALGTATSYTF.

This clone was seen a few times. J is TRBJ2-2 and V is TRBV4-3, with D uncertain. V was cut by 0 bases and J by 6 bases, with 8 bases left in between. This CDR3 region has 14 residues. Per germline, CDR1 LGHNA and CDR2 YSLEER. Here the CDR3 reads CASSQDRLAGELFF. For the CDR3, the DNA is TGCGCCAGCAGCCAAGATCGGTTGGCCGGGGAGCTGTTTTTT.

There are a few counts of this clone. The chain couples TRBV10-3 to TRBJ2-3; 12 bases line up with TRBD1. V lost 9 bases and J lost 3; bases outside the gene matches: 4. Germline V gene data show CDR1 as ENHRY and CDR2 as SYGVKD. The CDR3 runs to 14 residues. The CDR3 spells CAMAGQGATDTQYF. CDR3 sequence (DNA): TGTGCCATGGCGGGACAGGGGGCGACAGATACGCAGTATTTT.

Only a few counts were recorded for this clone. The V call is TRBV4-3, the J call TRBJ1-5; D not certain. The ends were cut back, 1 base at V and 4 bases at J, with 11 bases in the middle. Germline lookup yields CDR1 LGHNA and CDR2 YSLEER. This CDR3 is built from 15 residues. The CDR3 DNA reads as TGCGCCAGCAGCCAAGCCCCCAGCAGGAATCAGCCCCAGCATTTT. Its protein product is CASSQAPSRNQPQHF.

This clone has more than one count but fewer than ten. This chain connects TRBV11-2 to TRBJ2-3; TRBD1 aligns across 7 bases. This CDR3 is built from 14 residues. After removal of 4 bases from V and 0 bases from J, the junction contained 1 base not matched to a gene. The germline V gene encodes CDR1 SGHAT and CDR2 FQNNGV. The CDR3 reads CASSWDRSTDTQYF. The CDR3 coding sequence is TGTGCCAGCAGCTGGGACAGAAGCACAGATACGCAGTATTTT. Drawing the rest from reference TRBV11-2 and TRBJ2-3, the complete variable domain is EAGVAQSPRYKIIEKRQSVAFWCNPISGHATLYWYQQILGQGPKLLIQFQNNGVVDDSQLPKDRFSAERLKGVDSTLKIQPAKLEDSAVYLCASSWDRSTDTQYFGPGTRLTVL.

This clone has only a few counts. This chain uses TRBV30 with TRBJ1-1; TRBD1 is a possible D gene (5 bases). Germline values: CDR1 GTSNPN, CDR2 SVGIG (reference sequence). Trimming left V 2 bases short and J 5 bases short, with 15 bases between. The CDR3 covers 14 residues. The CDR3 sequence is CAWSKEGRVTEAFF. As DNA, the CDR3 is TGTGCCTGGAGTAAGGAGGGGAGAGTGACTGAAGCTTTCTTT.

This clone was seen a few times. V and J are TRBV5-1 and TRBJ2-1, with TRBD2 identical over 9 bases. The CDR3 is 14 residues long. Germline CDR1 is SGHRS and CDR2 is YFSETQ. J was trimmed by 5 bases and V by 4 bases; bases with no gene match: 4. CDR3 nucleotide sequence: TGCGCCAGCAGCCCTAGCGGGGTAAACAATGAGCAGTTCTTC. This gives the protein CASSPSGVNNEQFF. The whole variable domain, remainder taken from reference TRBV5-1 and TRBJ2-1, is KAGVTQTPRYLIKTRGQQVTLSCSPISGHRSVSWYQQTPGQGLQFLFEYFSETQRNKGNFPGRFSGRQFSNSRSEMNVSTLELGDSALYLCASSPSGVNNEQFFGPGTRLTVL.

This clone was counted a few times. The rearrangement uses TRBV21-1 and TRBJ2-3; the table gives TRBD2 as D, unverified against the DNA. TRBV21-1 is listed as a pseudogene. The CDR3 is 15 amino acids. The CDR3 DNA reads TGTGCCAGCAGCAAAACTAGCGGGGGGTCGGATACGCAGTATTTT. Amino acid sequence: CASSKTSGGSDTQYF.

This clone was detected a few times. The chain uses TRBV7-9 and TRBJ1-4; 7 bases fit TRBD1. The germline CDR1 and CDR2 sequences are SEHNR and FQNEAQ (reference sequence). The CDR3 is 17 residues long. Trimming at V came to 7 bases and at J to 0 bases, leaving 11 bases not matched to a gene. The CDR3 nucleotides are TGTGCCAGCACCCCGCGGGGACAGCCATCAACTAATGAAAAACTGTTTTTT. Its protein product is CASTPRGQPSTNEKLFF.

This clone was detected only a few times. The chain links TRBV2 to TRBJ2-1; 8 bases are shared with TRBD2. The junction had 16 bases not matched to a gene; V was cut back by 7 bases and J by 8 bases. The CDR3 contains 16 residues. CDR1 SNHLY and CDR2 FYNNEI come from the germline V gene. CDR3 nucleotides: TGTGCCAGCACAGAGGCGGGACTAGAGTCCGACCATGAGCAGTTCTTC. Residues: CASTEAGLESDHEQFF.

This clone was found a few times. This sequence joins TRBV18 and TRBJ2-2; D may be TRBD1 (6 bases). The CDR3 runs 15 residues. Germline assignment: CDR1 KGHSH and CDR2 LQKENI. The V and J ends lost 2 bases and 6 bases respectively, with 13 bases between them. The CDR3 spells CASSPGTGRSGELFF. In nucleotides, the CDR3 is TGTGCCAGCTCACCAGGAACAGGGCGATCCGGGGAGCTGTTTTTT.

J is TRBJ1-1 and V is TRBV4-1; D is ambiguous. V was trimmed by 3 bases and J by 2 bases, leaving 7 bases between them. This CDR3 is 13 amino acids long. Germline V lookup: CDR1 MGHRA, CDR2 YSYEKL. The CDR3 is CASSQVRNTEAFF. The CDR3 coding sequence is TGCGCCAGCAGCCAGGTGAGAAACACTGAAGCTTTCTTT.

The chain carries TRBV5-6 and TRBJ2-6, with no clear D. This CDR3 has 15 residues. Trimming removed 4 bases from V and 1 base from J, with 9 bases in between. Germline assignment: CDR1 SGHDT and CDR2 YYEEEE. The CDR3 here is CASSELPSGANVLTF. The CDR3 nucleotides read TGTGCCAGCAGCGAGCTACCATCTGGGGCCAACGTCCTGACTTTC.

The genes are TRBV9 and TRBJ1-2, with 8 bases identical to TRBD1. The V and J ends lost 3 bases and 4 bases, in that order; junction bases with no gene match: 8. The CDR3 consists of 15 residues. The germline CDR1 and CDR2 sequences are SGDLS and YYNGEE. This chain's CDR3 is CASSGRVDRGYGYTF. As DNA, the CDR3 is TGTGCCAGCAGCGGTAGGGTTGACAGGGGCTATGGCTACACCTTC.

The chain couples TRBV7-9 to TRBJ2-6; the match to TRBD1 covers 8 bases. This CDR3 contains 17 residues. The ends lost 4 bases at V and 2 bases at J; junction bases unmatched: 7. The germline gives CDR1 SEHNR, CDR2 FQNEAQ (reference sequence). The CDR3 protein is CASSYRQGRAGANVLTF. The DNA for the CDR3 is TGTGCCAGCAGCTATCGACAGGGGCGAGCTGGGGCCAACGTCCTGACTTTC.

This clone showed up just a few times. Other DNA variants within this sample encode the same CDR3. The chain joins TRBV28 to TRBJ2-7, with 8 bases fitting TRBD2. The V and J ends lost 6 bases and 2 bases, in that order; junction bases with no gene match: 6. Germline assignment: CDR1 MDHEN and CDR2 SYDVKM. The CDR3 contains 14 residues. The CDR3 reads CASSPGLAPYEQYF. Here the CDR3 DNA reads TGTGCCAGCAGCCCTGGACTAGCCCCCTACGAGCAGTACTTC.

This clone was observed a handful of times. This chain links TRBV7-9 with TRBJ2-3; D might be TRBD2 (5 bases). In germline, CDR1 is SEHNR, CDR2 FQNEAQ (reference sequence). The V end was cut by 5 bases, the J end by 4 bases, with 22 bases between. This CDR3 region has 17 residues. CDR3 in amino acids: CASSAPLTELGADTQYF. The CDR3 nucleotides read TGTGCCAGCAGCGCCCCCCTGACTGAGCTGGGAGCAGATACGCAGTATTTT.

The chain links TRBV29-1 to TRBJ2-3; 7 bases are a match to TRBD2. CDR1 and CDR2 (germline): SQVTM, ANQGSEA. This CDR3 has 14 amino acids. Unmatched junction bases numbered 3, after V lost 2 bases and J lost 1 base. The CDR3 spells CSVERGRGTDTQYF. The CDR3 bases are TGCAGCGTTGAACGGGGGAGGGGCACAGATACGCAGTATTTT.